This T cell receptor (beta chain) is drawn from a study of blood T cell repertoires in COVID-19. Study-level information: In each case, the material was cDNA or gDNA derived from T cells, B-cell-depleted T cells, or PBMCs.

Per the study methods: By means of reference gene primer amplification, nucleated cell counts were estimated. Assay: immunoSEQ multiplex PCR; the TCRdb copy retains only in-frame clones and omits some. V, J and clone size are those of that table, while D and trimming were read from the DNA. The sample has about 81,000 clones, roughly 90% seen once. The CDR3 extends over 13 amino acids. The germline V gene encodes CDR1 SGDLS and CDR2 YYNGEE. With 4 bases removed from V and 0 bases from J, the gap between germline ends came to 5 bases. Sequenced input: peripheral blood. This sequence was found in a man between 65 and 80 years old with active or convalescent COVID-19. The chain is built from TRBV9 and TRBJ1-3; the D is unclear. The CDR3 sequence: CASSQASGNTIYF. The CDR3 DNA sequence: TGTGCCAGCAGCCAGGCCTCTGGAAACACCATATATTTT.